The 7 T cell receptor beta chains below were found in one sample sequenced in a study of OX40 agonist ivuxolimab in advanced cancers. The assay was immunoSEQ multiplex PCR, and TCRdb's table has in-frame clones only and misses some. The sample holds some 80,000 clones; roughly 85% are singletons and the top ten take 2% to 3%. The sequencing here drew on CD4+ or CD8+ T cells sorted from blood, taken in a trial of the OX40 agonist ivuxolimab. Receptors originate from an adult with an advanced solid tumor such as melanoma, head and neck, liver or kidney cancer.

V and J are TRBV5-3 and TRBJ1-2; D call uncertain. TRBV5-3 is annotated as an ORF whose role is uncertain. The CDR3 totals 13 residues. V gave up 3 bases and J gave up 7 bases, with 13 bases separating them. CDR3 in DNA: TGTGCCAGAAGCTCCGGTCACCATAGTGGCTACACCTTC. This codes for CARSSGHHSGYTF.

This clone was counted a single time. The rearrangement links TRBV18 to TRBJ2-3; the D is unclear. V lost 3 bases and J lost 6, with 10 bases in between. The CDR3 is made up of 13 amino acids. CDR1 and CDR2 (germline): KGHSH, LQKENI. CDR3: CASSPRVGDTQYF. In nucleotides, the CDR3 is TGTGCCAGCTCACCCCGGGTTGGCGATACGCAGTATTTT.

The chain is built from TRBV4-1 and TRBJ1-4; 8 bases are a match to TRBD1. The CDR3 runs to 15 residues. Losses at the gene ends were 5 bases for V and 4 bases for J; bases not matched to a gene: 6. Germline lookup yields CDR1 MGHRA and CDR2 YSYEKL. The CDR3 coding sequence is TGCGCCAGCAGCTTGAGGACAGGGAATAATGAAAAACTGTTTTTT. This sequence encodes CASSLRTGNNEKLFF.

The sample holds a few counts of this clone. This chain links TRBV6-1 with TRBJ1-1; D is unclear. The V and J ends lost 6 bases and 1 base respectively, with 15 bases between them. Per the germline V gene, CDR1 is MNHNS and CDR2 is SASEGT. The CDR3 has 15 amino acids. The CDR3 loop is CASRRPQPPNTEAFF. The CDR3 DNA follows: TGTGCCAGCAGGAGACCGCAGCCTCCGAACACTGAAGCTTTCTTT.

CDR3: CASSQEGPWQGAEETQYF. The CDR3 DNA sequence: TGTGCCAGCAGCCAAGAAGGTCCGTGGCAGGGGGCAGAAGAGACCCAGTACTTC. The chain uses TRBV14 and TRBJ2-5; 8 positions agree with TRBD1. Germline V CDR1 and CDR2: SGHDN, FVKESK. The CDR3 totals 18 residues. Germline trimming cut 0 bases from V and 3 bases from J; bases unmatched to any gene: 12.

The chain combines TRBV5-4 with TRBJ1-1; TRBD1 might be the D (5 bases). The V end lost 2 bases, the J end lost 1 base, and 6 bases lay between the germline ends. Germline V gene data show CDR1 as SGHNT and CDR2 as YYREEE (reference sequence). The CDR3 contains 13 residues. The CDR3 loop is CASSFDRNTEAFF. The CDR3 region has the DNA TGTGCCAGCAGCTTCGACAGGAACACTGAAGCTTTCTTT.

V is TRBV6-1 and J is TRBJ2-3, with 11 bases identical to TRBD2. The CDR3 consists of 18 residues. Germline V gives CDR1 MNHNS, CDR2 SASEGT. V dropped 4 bases and J dropped 0; count of bases not matched to a gene: 9. CDR3 sequence: CASSALAGGKTSTDTQYF. The CDR3 region has the DNA TGTGCCAGCAGTGCCCTAGCGGGGGGCAAAACTAGCACAGATACGCAGTATTTT.